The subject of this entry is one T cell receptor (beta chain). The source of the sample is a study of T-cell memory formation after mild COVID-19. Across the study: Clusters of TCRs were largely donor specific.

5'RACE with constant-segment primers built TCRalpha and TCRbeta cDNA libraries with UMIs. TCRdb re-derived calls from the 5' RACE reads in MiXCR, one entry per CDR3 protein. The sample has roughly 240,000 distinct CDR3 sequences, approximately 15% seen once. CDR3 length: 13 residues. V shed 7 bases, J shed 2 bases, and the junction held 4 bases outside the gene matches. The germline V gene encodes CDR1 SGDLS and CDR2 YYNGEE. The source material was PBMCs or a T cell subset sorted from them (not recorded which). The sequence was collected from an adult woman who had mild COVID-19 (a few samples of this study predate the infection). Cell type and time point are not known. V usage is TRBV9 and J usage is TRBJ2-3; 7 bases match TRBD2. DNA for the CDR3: TGTGCCAGCGGGGAGCGGGACACAGATACGCAGTATTTT. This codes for CASGERDTDTQYF.